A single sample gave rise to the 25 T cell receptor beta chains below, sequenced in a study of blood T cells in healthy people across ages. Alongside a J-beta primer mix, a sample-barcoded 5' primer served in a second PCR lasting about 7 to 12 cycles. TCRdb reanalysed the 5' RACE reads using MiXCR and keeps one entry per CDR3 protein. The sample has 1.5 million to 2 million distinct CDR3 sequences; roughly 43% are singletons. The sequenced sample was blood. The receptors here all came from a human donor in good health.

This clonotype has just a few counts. The CDR3 DNA sequence: TGTGCCAGCAGCTTTCAGGGCCAGGCTAGCACAGATACGCAGTATTTT. Encoded protein: CASSFQGQASTDTQYF. The chain recombines TRBV7-2 with TRBJ2-3; D may be TRBD1 (5 bases). V shed 3 bases and J shed 0 bases, with 13 bases lying between them. CDR3 length: 16 amino acids. Germline V lookup: CDR1 SGHTA, CDR2 FQGNSA.

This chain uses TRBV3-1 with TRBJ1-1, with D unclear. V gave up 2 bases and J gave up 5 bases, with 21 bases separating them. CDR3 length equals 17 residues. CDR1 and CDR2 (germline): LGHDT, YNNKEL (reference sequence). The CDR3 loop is CASSQRGWSERNTEAFF. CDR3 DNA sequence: TGTGCCAGCAGCCAAAGAGGATGGTCGGAAAGGAATACTGAAGCTTTCTTT. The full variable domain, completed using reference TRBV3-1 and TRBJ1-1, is DTAVSQTPKYLVTQMGNDKSIKCEQNLGHDTMYWYKQDSKKFLKIMFSYNNKELIINETVPNRFSPKSPDKAHLNLHINSLELGDSAVYFCASSQRGWSERNTEAFFGQGTRLTVV.

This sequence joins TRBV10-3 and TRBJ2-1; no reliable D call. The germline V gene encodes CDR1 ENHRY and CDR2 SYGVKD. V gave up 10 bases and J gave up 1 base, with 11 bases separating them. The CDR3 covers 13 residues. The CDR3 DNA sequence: TGTGCCACTCGGGCCCCTTCCTACAATGAGCAGTTCTTC. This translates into CATRAPSYNEQFF.

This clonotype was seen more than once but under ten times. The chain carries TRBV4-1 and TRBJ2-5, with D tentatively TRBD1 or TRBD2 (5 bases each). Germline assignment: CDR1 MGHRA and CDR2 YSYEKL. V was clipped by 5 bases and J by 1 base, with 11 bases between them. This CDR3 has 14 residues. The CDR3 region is CASSMPGTQETQYF. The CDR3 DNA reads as TGCGCCAGCAGCATGCCCGGGACCCAAGAGACCCAGTACTTC.

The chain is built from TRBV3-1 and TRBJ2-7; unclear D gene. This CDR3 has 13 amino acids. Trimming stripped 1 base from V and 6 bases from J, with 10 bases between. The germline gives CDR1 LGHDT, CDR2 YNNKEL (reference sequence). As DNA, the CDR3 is TGTGCCAGCAGCCAAGTACTAAACACCGAGCAGTACTTC. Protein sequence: CASSQVLNTEQYF.

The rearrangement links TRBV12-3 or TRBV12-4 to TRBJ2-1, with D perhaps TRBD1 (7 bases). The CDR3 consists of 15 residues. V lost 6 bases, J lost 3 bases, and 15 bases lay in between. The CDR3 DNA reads TGTGCCAGCAGCCGTGACAGGGAGGTCTACAATGAGCAGTTCTTC. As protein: CASSRDREVYNEQFF.

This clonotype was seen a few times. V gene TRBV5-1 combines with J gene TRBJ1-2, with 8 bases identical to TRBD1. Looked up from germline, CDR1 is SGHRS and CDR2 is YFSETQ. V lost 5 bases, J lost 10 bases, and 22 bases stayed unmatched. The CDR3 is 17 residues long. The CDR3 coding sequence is TGCGCCAGCAGTGCCGGGACAGGTACACAACTAGGGGACGACTACACCTTC. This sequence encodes CASSAGTGTQLGDDYTF.

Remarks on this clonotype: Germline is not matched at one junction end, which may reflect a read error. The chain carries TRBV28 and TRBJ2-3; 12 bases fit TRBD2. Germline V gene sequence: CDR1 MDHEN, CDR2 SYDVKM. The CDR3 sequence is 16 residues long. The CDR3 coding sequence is TGTGCCAACAGTAGACTAGCGGGGGCCAACACAGATACGCAGTATTTT. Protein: CANSRLAGANTDTQYF. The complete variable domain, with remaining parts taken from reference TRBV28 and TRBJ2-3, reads DVKVTQSSRYLVKRTGEKVFLECVQDMDHENMFWYRQDPGLGLRLIYFSYDVKMKEKGDIPEGYSVSREKKERFSLILESASTNQTSMYLCANSRLAGANTDTQYFGPGTRLTVL.

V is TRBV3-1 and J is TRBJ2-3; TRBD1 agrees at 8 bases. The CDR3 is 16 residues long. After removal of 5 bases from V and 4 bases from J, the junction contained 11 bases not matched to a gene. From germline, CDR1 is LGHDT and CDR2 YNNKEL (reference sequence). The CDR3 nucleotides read TGTGCCAGCAGCAGTCTCTCACAGGGGGACGCAGATACGCAGTATTTT. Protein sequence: CASSSLSQGDADTQYF.

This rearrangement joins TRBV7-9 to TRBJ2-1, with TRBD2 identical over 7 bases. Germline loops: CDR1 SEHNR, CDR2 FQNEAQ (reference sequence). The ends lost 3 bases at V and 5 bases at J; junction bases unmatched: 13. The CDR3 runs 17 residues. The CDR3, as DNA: TGTGCCAGCAGCTTCTACCTGGGGGGTAGCGGGCACAATGAGCAGTTCTTC. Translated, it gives CASSFYLGGSGHNEQFF.

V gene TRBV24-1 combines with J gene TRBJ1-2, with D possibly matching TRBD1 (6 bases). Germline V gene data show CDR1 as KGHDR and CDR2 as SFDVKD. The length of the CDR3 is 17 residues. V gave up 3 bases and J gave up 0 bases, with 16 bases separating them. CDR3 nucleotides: TGTGCCACCAGTGATGGGACACGGAGGTTTTCTAACTATGGCTACACCTTC. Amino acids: CATSDGTRRFSNYGYTF.

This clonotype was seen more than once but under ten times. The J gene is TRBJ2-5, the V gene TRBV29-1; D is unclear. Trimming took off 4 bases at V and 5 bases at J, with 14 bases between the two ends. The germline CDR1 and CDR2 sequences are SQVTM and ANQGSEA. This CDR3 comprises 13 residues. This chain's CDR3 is CSVGSWRRETQYF. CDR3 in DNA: TGCAGCGTTGGCAGTTGGCGTCGGGAGACCCAGTACTTC.

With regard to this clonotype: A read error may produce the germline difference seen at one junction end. The CDR3: CTSSRWGKETQYF. CDR3 nucleotides: TGTACCAGCAGTAGGTGGGGAAAAGAGACCCAGTACTTC. The rearrangement uses TRBV12-3 or TRBV12-4 and TRBJ2-5; the D is unclear. CDR3 size: 13 residues.

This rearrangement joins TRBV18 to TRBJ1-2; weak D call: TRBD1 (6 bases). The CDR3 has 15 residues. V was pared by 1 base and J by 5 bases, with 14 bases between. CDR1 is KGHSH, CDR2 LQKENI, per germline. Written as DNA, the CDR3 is TGTGCCAGCTCACCACAGACAGGAGGTGATTATGGCTACACCTTC. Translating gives CASSPQTGGDYGYTF. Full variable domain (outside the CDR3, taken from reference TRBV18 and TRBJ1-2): NAGVMQNPRHLVRRRGQEARLRCSPMKGHSHVYWYRQLPEEGLKFMVYLQKENIIDESGMPKERFSAEFPKEGPSILRIQQVVRGDSAAYFCASSPQTGGDYGYTFGSGTRLTVV.

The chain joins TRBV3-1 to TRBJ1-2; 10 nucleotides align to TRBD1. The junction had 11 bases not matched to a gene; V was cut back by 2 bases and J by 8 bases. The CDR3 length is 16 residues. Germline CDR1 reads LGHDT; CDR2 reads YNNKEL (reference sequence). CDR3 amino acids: CASSQYRGQGSDGYTF. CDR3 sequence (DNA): TGTGCCAGCAGCCAATACCGGGGACAGGGGTCGGACGGCTACACCTTC.

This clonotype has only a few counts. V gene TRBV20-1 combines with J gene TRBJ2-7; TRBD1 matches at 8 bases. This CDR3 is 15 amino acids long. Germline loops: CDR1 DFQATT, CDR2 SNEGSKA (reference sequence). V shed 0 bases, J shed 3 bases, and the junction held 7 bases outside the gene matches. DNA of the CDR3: TGCAGTGCTAGAGACTTAAACAGGGGGGACTACGAGCAGTACTTC. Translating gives CSARDLNRGDYEQYF.

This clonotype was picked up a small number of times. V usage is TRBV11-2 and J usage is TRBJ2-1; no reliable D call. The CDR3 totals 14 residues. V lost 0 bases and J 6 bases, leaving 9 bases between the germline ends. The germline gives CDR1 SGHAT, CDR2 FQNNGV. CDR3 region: CASSLDRLGNEQFF. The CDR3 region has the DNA TGTGCCAGCAGCTTAGACAGGCTTGGCAATGAGCAGTTCTTC.

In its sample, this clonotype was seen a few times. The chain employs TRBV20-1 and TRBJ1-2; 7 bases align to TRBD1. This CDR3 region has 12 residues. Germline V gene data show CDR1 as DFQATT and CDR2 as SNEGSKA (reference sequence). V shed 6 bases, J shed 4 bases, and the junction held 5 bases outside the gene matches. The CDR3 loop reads CSARDSTYGYTF. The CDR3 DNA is TGCAGTGCCAGGGACAGTACCTATGGCTACACCTTC.

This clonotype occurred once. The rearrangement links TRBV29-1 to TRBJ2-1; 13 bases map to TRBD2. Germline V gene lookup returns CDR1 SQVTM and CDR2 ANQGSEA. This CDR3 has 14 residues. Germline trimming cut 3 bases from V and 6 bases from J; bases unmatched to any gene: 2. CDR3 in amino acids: CSVEGLAGCNEQFF. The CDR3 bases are TGCAGCGTTGAGGGACTAGCGGGGTGCAATGAGCAGTTCTTC.

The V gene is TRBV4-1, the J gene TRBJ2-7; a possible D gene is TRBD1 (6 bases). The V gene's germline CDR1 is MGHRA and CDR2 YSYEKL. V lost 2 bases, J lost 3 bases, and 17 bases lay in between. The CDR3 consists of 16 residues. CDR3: CASSQTGTSTLYEQYF. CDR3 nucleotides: TGCGCCAGCAGCCAAACAGGGACATCAACACTCTACGAGCAGTACTTC.

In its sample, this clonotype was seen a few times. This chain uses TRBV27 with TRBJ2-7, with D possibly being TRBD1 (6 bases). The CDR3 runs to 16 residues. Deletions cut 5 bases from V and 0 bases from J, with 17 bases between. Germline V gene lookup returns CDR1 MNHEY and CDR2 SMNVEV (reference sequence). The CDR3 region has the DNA TGTGCCAGCAGTCCCGATTTACGGACAGCCTCCTACGAGCAGTACTTC. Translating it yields CASSPDLRTASYEQYF.

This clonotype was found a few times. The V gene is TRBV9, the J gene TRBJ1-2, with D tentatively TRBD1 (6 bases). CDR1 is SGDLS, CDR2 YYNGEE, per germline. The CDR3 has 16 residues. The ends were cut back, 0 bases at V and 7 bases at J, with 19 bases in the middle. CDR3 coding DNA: TGTGCCAGCAGCGTAGGACCCGACAGGTGGTTGAGTGGCTACACCTTC. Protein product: CASSVGPDRWLSGYTF.

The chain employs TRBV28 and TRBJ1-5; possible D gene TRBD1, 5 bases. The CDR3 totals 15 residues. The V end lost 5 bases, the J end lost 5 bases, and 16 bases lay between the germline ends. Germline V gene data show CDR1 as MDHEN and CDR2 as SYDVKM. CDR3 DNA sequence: TGTGCCAGCAGTCGAATAGACAGACGGGATCAGCCCCAGCATTTT. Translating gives CASSRIDRRDQPQHF.

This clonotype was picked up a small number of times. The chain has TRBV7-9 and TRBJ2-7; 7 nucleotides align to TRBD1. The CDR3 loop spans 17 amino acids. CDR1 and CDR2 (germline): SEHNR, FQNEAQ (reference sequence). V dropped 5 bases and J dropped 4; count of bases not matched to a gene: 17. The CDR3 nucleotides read TGTGCCAGCAGCCGGTTACACGCCGGGACAGTTCCTTACGAGCAGTACTTC. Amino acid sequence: CASSRLHAGTVPYEQYF.

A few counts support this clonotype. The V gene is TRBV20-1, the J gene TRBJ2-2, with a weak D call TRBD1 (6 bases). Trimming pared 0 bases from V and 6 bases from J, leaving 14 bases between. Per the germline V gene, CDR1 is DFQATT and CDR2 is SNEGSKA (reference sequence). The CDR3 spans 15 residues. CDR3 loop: CSARDQQGTAGELFF. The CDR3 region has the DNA TGCAGTGCTAGAGATCAACAGGGCACGGCCGGGGAGCTGTTTTTT.